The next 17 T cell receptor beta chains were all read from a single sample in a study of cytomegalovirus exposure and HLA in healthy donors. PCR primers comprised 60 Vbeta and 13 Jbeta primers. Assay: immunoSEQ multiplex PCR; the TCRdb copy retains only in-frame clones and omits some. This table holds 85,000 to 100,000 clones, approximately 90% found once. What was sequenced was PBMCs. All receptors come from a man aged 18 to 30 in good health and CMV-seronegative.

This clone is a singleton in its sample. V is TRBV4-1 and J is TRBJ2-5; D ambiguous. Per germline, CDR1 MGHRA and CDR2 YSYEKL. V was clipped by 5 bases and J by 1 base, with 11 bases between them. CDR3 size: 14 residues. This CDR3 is CASSYRRGQETQYF. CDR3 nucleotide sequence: TGCGCCAGCAGCTACCGACGAGGCCAAGAGACCCAGTACTTC.

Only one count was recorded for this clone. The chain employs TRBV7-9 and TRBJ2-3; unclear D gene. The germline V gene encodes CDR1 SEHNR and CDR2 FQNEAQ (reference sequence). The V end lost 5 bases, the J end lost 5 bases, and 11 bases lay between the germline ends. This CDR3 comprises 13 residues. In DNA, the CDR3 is TGTGCCAGCAGCGCCGGGTCGAAAGATACGCAGTATTTT. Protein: CASSAGSKDTQYF.

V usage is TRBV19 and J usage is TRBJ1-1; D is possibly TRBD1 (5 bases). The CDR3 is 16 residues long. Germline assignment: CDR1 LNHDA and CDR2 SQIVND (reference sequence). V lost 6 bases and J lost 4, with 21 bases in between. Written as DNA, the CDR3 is TGTGCCAGTAGAGTCGGGGGTGAGGTGATGGGCACTGAAGCTTTCTTT. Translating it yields CASRVGGEVMGTEAFF.

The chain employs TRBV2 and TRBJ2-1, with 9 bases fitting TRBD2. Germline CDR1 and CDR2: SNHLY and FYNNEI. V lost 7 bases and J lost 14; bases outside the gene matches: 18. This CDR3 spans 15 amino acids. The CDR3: CASKPTPIAGEDEFF. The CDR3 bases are TGTGCCAGCAAACCAACGCCTATAGCGGGAGAGGACGAGTTCTTC.

The CDR3 sequence is CASSQDLSGQPQHF. CDR3 in DNA: TGCGCCAGCAGCCAAGACTTGTCGGGACAGCCCCAGCATTTT. V is TRBV4-3 and J is TRBJ1-5; D unresolved. The CDR3 loop spans 14 amino acids. Per germline, CDR1 LGHNA and CDR2 YSLEER. Trimming shortened V by 0 bases and J by 7 bases, and 10 bases separated the two germline ends.

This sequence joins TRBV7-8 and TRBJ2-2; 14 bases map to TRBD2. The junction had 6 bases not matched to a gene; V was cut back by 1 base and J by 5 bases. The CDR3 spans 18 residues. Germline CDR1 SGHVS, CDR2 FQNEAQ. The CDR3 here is CASSLGLAGGPGTGELFF. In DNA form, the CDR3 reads TGTGCCAGCAGCTTAGGACTAGCGGGAGGGCCAGGGACCGGGGAGCTGTTTTTT. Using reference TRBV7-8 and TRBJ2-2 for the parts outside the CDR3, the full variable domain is GAGVSQSPRYKVAKRGQDVALRCDPISGHVSLFWYQQALGQGPEFLTYFQNEAQLDKSGLPSDRFFAERPEGSVSTLKIQRTQQEDSAVYLCASSLGLAGGPGTGELFFGEGSRLTVL.

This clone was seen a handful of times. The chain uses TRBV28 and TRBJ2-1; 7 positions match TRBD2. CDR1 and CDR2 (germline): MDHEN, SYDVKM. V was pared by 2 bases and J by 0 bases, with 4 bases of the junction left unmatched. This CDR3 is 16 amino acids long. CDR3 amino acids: CASSLAGAGSYNEQFF. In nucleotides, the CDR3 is TGTGCCAGCAGTTTAGCGGGAGCCGGCTCCTACAATGAGCAGTTCTTC.

The DNA of the CDR3 is TGTGCCAGCAGTGAACGGGACAGGGTAAATCAGCCCCAGCATTTT. Encoded protein: CASSERDRVNQPQHF. V and J are TRBV6-1 and TRBJ1-5, with 9 bases matching TRBD1. The CDR3 contains 15 residues. Per the germline V gene, CDR1 is MNHNS and CDR2 is SASEGT. The V segment lost 2 bases and the J segment 4 bases; nucleotides outside the gene matches: 3.

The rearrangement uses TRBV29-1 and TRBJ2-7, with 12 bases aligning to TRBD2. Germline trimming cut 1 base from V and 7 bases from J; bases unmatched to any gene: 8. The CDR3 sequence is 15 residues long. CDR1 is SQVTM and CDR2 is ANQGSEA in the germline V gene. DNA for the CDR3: TGCAGCGTTGAAGGTCTAGCGGGAGGGTCAGGGGAGCAGTACTTC. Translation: CSVEGLAGGSGEQYF.

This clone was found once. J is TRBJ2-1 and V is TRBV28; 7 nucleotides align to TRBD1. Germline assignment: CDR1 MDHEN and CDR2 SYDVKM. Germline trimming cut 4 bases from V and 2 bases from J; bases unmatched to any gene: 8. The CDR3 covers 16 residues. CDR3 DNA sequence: TGTGCCAGCAGTTCTCCCGGGACAGTTACCTACAATGAGCAGTTCTTC. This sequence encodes CASSSPGTVTYNEQFF.

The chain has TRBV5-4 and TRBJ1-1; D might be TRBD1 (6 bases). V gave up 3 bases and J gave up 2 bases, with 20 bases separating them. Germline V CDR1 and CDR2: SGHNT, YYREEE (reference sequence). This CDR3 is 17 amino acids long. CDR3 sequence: CASSWGPGGALNTEAFF. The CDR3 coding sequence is TGTGCCAGCAGCTGGGGGCCGGGGGGGGCTCTTAACACTGAAGCTTTCTTT.

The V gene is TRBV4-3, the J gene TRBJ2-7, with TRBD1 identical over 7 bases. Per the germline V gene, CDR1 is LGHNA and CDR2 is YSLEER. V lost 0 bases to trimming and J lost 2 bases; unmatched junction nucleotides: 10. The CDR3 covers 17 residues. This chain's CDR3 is CASSQDHRGGETYEQYF. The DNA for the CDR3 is TGCGCCAGCAGCCAAGACCACCGAGGGGGCGAAACCTACGAGCAGTACTTC.

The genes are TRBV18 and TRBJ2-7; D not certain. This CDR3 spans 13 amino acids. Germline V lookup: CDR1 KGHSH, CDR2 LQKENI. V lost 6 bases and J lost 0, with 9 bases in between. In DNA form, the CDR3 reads TGTGCCAGCTCCCCCCCTTCCTCCTACGAGCAGTACTTC. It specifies CASSPPSSYEQYF.

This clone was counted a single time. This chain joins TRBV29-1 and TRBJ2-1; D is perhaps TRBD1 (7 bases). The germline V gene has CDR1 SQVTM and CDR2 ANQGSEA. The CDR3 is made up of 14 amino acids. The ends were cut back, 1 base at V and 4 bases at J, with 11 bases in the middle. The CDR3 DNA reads TGCAGCGTTGAAGCCTCAGGGGGGTACAATGAGCAGTTCTTC. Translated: CSVEASGGYNEQFF.

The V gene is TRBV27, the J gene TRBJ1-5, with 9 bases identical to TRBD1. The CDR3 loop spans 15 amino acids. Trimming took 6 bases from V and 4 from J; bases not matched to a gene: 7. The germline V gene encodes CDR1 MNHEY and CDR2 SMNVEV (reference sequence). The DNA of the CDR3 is TGTGCCAGCAGCGCGCGACAGGGGGGAAATCAGCCCCAGCATTTT. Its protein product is CASSARQGGNQPQHF.

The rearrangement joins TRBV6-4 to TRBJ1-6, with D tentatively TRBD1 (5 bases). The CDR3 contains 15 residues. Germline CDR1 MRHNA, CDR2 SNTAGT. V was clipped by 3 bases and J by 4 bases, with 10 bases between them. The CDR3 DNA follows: TGTGCCAGCAGTGAATTGGGACTGTATAATTCACCCCTCCACTTT. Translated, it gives CASSELGLYNSPLHF.

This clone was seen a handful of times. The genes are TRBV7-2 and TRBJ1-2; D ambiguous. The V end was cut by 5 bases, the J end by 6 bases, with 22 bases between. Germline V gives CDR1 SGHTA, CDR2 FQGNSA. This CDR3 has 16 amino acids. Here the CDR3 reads CASSPLASTTWDGYTF. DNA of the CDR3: TGTGCCAGCAGCCCCCTCGCATCGACGACTTGGGATGGCTACACCTTC.